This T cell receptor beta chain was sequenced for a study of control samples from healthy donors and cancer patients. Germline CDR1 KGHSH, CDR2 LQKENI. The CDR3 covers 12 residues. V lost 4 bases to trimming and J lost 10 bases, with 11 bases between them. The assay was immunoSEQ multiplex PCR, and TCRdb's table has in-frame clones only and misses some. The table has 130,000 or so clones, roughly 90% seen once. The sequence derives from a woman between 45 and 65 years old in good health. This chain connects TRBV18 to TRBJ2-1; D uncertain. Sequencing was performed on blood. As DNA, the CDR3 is TGTGCCAGCTCACTCTCCGCTCGGGAGCAGTTCTTC. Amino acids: CASSLSAREQFF.